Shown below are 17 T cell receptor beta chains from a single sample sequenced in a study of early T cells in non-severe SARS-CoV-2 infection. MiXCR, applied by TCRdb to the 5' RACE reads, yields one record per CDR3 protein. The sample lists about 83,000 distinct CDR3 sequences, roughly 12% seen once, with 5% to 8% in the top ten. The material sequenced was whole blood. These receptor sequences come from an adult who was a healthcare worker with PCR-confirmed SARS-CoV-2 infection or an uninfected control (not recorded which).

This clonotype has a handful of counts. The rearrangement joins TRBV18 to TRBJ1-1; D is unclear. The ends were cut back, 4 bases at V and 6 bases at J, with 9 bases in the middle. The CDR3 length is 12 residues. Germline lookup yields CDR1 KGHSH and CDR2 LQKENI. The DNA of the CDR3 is TGTGCCAGCTCACTAGCGGTCCCTGAAGCTTTCTTT. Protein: CASSLAVPEAFF.

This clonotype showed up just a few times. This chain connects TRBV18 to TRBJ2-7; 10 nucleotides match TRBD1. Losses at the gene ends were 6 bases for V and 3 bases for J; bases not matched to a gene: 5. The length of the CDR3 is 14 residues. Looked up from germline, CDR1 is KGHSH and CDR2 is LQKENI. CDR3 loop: CASSTGTGVYEQYF. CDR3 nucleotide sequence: TGTGCCAGCTCGACCGGGACAGGGGTCTACGAGCAGTACTTC.

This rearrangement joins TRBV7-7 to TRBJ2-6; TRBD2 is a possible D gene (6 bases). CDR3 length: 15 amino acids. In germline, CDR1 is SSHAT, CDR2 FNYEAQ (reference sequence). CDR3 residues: CASGPAGAGANVLTF. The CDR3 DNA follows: TGTGCTAGCGGCCCCGCCGGGGCTGGGGCCAACGTCCTGACTTTC.

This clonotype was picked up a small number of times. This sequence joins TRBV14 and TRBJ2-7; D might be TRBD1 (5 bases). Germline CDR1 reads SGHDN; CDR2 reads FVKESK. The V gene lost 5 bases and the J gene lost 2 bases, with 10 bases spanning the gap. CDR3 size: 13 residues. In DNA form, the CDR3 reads TGTGCCAGCAGCTACAGACAGACCTACGAGCAGTACTTC. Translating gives CASSYRQTYEQYF.

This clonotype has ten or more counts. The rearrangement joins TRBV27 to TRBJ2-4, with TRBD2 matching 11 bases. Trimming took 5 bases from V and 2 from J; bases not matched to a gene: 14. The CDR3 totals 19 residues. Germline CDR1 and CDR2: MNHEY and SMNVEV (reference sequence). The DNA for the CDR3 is TGTGCCAGCAGTCCAGACCCGATAGCGGGAGGGAGGACCAAAAACATTCAGTACTTC. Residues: CASSPDPIAGGRTKNIQYF.

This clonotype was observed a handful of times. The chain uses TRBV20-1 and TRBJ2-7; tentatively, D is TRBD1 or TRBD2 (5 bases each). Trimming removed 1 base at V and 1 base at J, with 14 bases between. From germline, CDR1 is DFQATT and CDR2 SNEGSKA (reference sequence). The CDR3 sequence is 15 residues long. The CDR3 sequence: CSARVGGVGSYEQYF. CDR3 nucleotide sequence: TGCAGTGCTAGAGTTGGGGGAGTAGGGTCCTACGAGCAGTACTTC.

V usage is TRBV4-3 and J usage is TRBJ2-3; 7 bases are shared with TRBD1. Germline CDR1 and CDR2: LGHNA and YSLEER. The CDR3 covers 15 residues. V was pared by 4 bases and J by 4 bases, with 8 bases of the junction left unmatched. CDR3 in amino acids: CASSLNRGRADTQYF. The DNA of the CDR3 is TGCGCCAGCAGCCTGAACAGGGGTAGGGCAGATACGCAGTATTTT.

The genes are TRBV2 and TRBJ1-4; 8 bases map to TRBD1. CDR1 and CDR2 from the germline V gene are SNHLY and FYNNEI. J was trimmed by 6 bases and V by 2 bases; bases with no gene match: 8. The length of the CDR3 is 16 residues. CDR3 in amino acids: CASSEYGDRWHEKLFF. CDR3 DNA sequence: TGTGCCAGCAGTGAATACGGGGACAGGTGGCATGAAAAACTGTTTTTT.

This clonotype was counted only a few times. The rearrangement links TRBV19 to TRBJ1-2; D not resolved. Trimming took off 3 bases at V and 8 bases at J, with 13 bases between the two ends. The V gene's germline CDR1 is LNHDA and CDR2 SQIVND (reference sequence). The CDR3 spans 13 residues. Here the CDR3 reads CASSISQLGGYTF. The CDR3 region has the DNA TGTGCCAGTAGTATTTCACAACTGGGCGGCTACACCTTC.

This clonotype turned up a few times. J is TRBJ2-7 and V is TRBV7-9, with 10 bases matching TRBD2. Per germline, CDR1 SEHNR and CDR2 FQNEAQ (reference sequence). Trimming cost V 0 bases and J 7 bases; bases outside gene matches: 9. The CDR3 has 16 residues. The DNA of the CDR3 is TGTGCCAGCAGCTTAGCGCTTGCGGGTAGCGGGAGGGAGCAGTACTTC. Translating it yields CASSLALAGSGREQYF.

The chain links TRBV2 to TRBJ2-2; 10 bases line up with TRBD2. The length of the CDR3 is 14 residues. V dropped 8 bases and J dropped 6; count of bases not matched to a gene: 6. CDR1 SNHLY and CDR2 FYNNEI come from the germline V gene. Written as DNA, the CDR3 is TGTGCCAGCGGTGTAGCGGGAGGTCCCGGGGAGCTGTTTTTT. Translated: CASGVAGGPGELFF.

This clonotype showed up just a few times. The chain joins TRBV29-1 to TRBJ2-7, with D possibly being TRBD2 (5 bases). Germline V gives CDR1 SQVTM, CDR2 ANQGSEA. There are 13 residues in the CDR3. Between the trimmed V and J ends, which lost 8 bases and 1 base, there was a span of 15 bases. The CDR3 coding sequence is TGCAGCTCTAAAAGCGAGGGTTCCTACGAGCAGTACTTC. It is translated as CSSKSEGSYEQYF.

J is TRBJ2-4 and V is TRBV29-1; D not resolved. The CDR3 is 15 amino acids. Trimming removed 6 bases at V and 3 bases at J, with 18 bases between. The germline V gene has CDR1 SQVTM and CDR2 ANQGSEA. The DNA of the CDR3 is TGCAGCGTCGCCATAACTACAGCTTACAAAAACATTCAGTACTTC. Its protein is CSVAITTAYKNIQYF. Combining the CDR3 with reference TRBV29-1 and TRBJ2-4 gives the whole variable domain SAVISQKPSRDICQRGTSLTIQCQVDSQVTMMFWYRQQPGQSLTLIATANQGSEATYESGFVIDKFPISRPNLTFSTLTVSNMSPEDSSIYLCSVAITTAYKNIQYFGAGTRLSVL.

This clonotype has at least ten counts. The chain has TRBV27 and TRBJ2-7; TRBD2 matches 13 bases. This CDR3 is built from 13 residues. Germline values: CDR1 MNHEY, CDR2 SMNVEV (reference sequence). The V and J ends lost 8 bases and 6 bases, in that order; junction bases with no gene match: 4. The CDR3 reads CASRTSGSGEQYF. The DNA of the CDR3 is TGTGCCAGCCGGACTAGCGGGAGCGGCGAGCAGTACTTC.

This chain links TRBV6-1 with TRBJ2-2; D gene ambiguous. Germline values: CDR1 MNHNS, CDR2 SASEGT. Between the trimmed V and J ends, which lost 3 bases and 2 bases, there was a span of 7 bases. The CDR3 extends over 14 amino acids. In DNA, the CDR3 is TGTGCCAGCAGTGAGGGTCGTAACACCGGGGAGCTGTTTTTT. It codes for CASSEGRNTGELFF.

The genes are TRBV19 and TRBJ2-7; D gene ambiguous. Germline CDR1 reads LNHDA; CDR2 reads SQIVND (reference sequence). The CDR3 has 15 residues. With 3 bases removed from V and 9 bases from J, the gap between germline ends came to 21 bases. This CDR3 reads CASSMFGWGDFGQYF. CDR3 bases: TGTGCCAGTAGTATGTTCGGTTGGGGTGACTTCGGGCAGTACTTC.

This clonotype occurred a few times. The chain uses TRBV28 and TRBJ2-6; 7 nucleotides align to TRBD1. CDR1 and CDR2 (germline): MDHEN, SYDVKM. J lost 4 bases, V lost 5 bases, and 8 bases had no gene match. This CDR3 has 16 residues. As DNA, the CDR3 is TGTGCCAGCAGTCCCCCACAGGGGAGAGGGGCCAACGTCCTGACTTTC. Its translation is CASSPPQGRGANVLTF.